This entry lists 2 T cell receptor beta chains sequenced from one sample in a study of cytomegalovirus exposure and HLA in healthy donors. The study ran its PCR with 60 Vbeta and 13 Jbeta primers. TCRdb's table, derived via immunoSEQ multiplex PCR, lists solely in-frame clones and lacks some. The sample contains about 90,000 clones, 65% to 80% of which appear only once. Specimen: PBMCs. These receptors originate from a woman between 45 and 60 years old in good health and CMV-seropositive.

This chain links TRBV15 with TRBJ2-1; 7 bases are shared with TRBD2. Germline-derived CDR1 and CDR2 are LNHNV and YYDKDF (reference sequence). V trimming: 0 bases; J trimming: 0 bases; junction bases outside the gene matches: 8. The CDR3 extends over 18 amino acids. The CDR3 spells CATSRDEWDYPSYNEQFF. CDR3 in DNA: TGTGCCACCAGCAGAGATGAGTGGGACTATCCCTCCTACAATGAGCAGTTCTTC.

This sequence joins TRBV28 and TRBJ1-1; D not resolved. CDR3 length: 14 residues. V was clipped by 11 bases and J by 2 bases, with 18 bases between them. Germline CDR1 is MDHEN and CDR2 is SYDVKM. In DNA form, the CDR3 reads TGTGCCTCCCTTCGCGGGGTAACCAACACTGAAGCTTTCTTT. Translation: CASLRGVTNTEAFF. The complete variable domain, with remaining parts taken from reference TRBV28 and TRBJ1-1, reads DVKVTQSSRYLVKRTGEKVFLECVQDMDHENMFWYRQDPGLGLRLIYFSYDVKMKEKGDIPEGYSVSREKKERFSLILESASTNQTSMYLCASLRGVTNTEAFFGQGTRLTVV.